In its sample, the clone carrying this T cell receptor (beta chain) was seen a few times. Its antigen remains unknown. Trimming shortened V by 5 bases and J by 1 base, and 17 bases separated the two germline ends. CDR3 length equals 15 residues. Germline loops: CDR1 DFQATT, CDR2 SNEGSKA (reference sequence). TCRdb re-called the RT-PCR reads with MiXCR, one entry per CDR3 protein. The sample lists 710,000 or so distinct CDR3 sequences, 15% to 19% occurring once. This specimen belongs to a study of response to subunit inactivated influenza vaccine. General study findings and limits: Authors suggested each seasonal flu vaccination may recruit only limited numbers of new T cells.

The receptor was derived from a man in his fifties who received an inactivated influenza vaccine. Sample: PBMCs from blood, taken roughly 12 days after vaccination. The chain carries TRBV20-1 and TRBJ2-5; weak D call: TRBD2 (5 bases). This CDR3 is CSARAARVSQETQYF. Here the CDR3 DNA reads TGCAGTGCTCGTGCGGCGAGGGTTTCCCAAGAGACCCAGTACTTC.